These 3 T cell receptor beta chains share one sample of origin, sequenced in a study of blood T cells in healthy people across ages. Using a J-beta primer mix together with a sample-barcoded 5' primer, a second PCR was run for roughly 6 to 11 cycles. TCRdb processed the 5' RACE reads anew with MiXCR; each CDR3 protein has one entry. The data hold 800,000 to 1,300,000 distinct CDR3 sequences, with roughly 24% observed a single time. The data also belong to a second study, concerning T cells of mothers and their children.

The sample taken for sequencing was blood. The source is a girl between 2 and 10 years old in good health.

This chain uses TRBV5-7 with TRBJ2-5, with D perhaps given as TRBD1 or TRBD2 (6 bases each). The J call may be mistaken, given a closer DNA end match to TRBJ2-1. TRBV5-7 is an ORF, with its function uncertain. This CDR3 spans 14 amino acids. The CDR3 nucleotides are TGTGCCAGCAGCTTCCGAAGGGGGGTGAATGAGCAGTTCTTC. Residues: CASSFRRGVNEQFF.

This clonotype occurred a few times. At one end the junction does not follow the germline gene, possibly because of a read error. CDR3 amino acids: CAGSLVLGGIETQYF. CDR3 bases: TGTGCCGGCAGCTTAGTCTTGGGGGGGATCGAGACCCAGTACTTC. The V and J genes are TRBV7-6 and TRBJ2-5; 7 nucleotides agree with TRBD2. Per the germline V gene, CDR1 is SGHVS and CDR2 is FNYEAQ. The CDR3 consists of 15 residues.

This clonotype has a handful of counts. V and J are TRBV29-1 and TRBJ1-2; TRBD1 agrees at 10 bases. The CDR3 sequence is 13 residues long. V trimming: 7 bases; J trimming: 7 bases; junction bases outside the gene matches: 9. Germline values: CDR1 SQVTM, CDR2 ANQGSEA. The CDR3 spells CSDMTGGAGGYTF. The DNA of the CDR3 is TGCAGCGACATGACAGGGGGCGCGGGTGGCTACACCTTC.